This T cell receptor beta chain was sequenced during a study of STAT3 mutations in large granular lymphocyte leukemia. About the research overall: Canonical activating STAT3 mutations were detected in roughly half of the longitudinally sequenced T-LGLL patients. Immunosuppressive therapy was given to more than half of T-LGLL patients.

Method: immunoSEQ multiplex PCR; TCRdb's copy keeps in-frame clones and lacks some. The sample carries roughly 38,000 clones, 70% to 90% recorded once. About this clone itself: The target antigen is unknown.

The study, taken as a whole, reports: All newly emerging clones after therapy were STAT3 wild type. At least one immunodominant TCR beta clonotype appeared in every T-cell large granular lymphocyte leukemia patient. No sample exists from the first appearance of each clone.

The receptor was isolated from a human donor with T large granular lymphocyte leukemia. Some clones in this sample may be carry-over from other donors' samples. The material sequenced was PBMCs.

CDR3 amino acids: CASSESSYGYTF. Written as DNA, the CDR3 is TGTGCCAGCAGTGAGTCAAGCTATGGCTACACCTTC. This chain links TRBV2 with TRBJ1-2, with D unresolved. With 3 bases removed from V and 4 bases from J, the gap between germline ends came to 6 bases. Germline lookup yields CDR1 SNHLY and CDR2 FYNNEI. The CDR3 has 12 residues.